This TCR beta chain was identified during a study of blood T cell repertoires in COVID-19. Across the study: The samples span acute and convalescent COVID-19 from the United States, Italy and Spain.

Original processing notes: Researchers report that nucleated cell counts were estimated from reference gene primer amplification. Repertoires were generated with immunoSEQ multiplex PCR, while TCRdb's copy carries only in-frame clones and drops some. V and J calls plus clone size are reproduced from that table; the DNA served to infer D and trimming. Found here are tens of thousands of clones, roughly 86% of them singletons; the top ten hold roughly 2%. Losses at the gene ends were 2 bases for V and 3 bases for J; bases not matched to a gene: 7. CDR1 is SGHVS and CDR2 is FQNEAQ in the germline V gene. CDR3 length equals 15 residues.

This chain uses TRBV7-8 with TRBJ2-7; 7 nucleotides match TRBD1. The source is an older woman with acute or convalescent COVID-19. The sample comprised peripheral blood. In DNA form, the CDR3 reads TGTGCCAGCAGCTTACTACGACAGGGCCGCTACGAGCAGTACTTC. Its translation is CASSLLRQGRYEQYF.